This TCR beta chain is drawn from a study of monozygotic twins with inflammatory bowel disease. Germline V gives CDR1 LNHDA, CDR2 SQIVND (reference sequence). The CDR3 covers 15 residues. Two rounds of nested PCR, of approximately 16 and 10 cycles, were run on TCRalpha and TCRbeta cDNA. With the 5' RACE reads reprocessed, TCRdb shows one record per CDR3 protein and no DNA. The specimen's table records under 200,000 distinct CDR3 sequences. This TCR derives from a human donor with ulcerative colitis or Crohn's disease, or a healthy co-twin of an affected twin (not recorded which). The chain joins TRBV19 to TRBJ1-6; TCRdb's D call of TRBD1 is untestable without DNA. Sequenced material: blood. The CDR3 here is CASSPGQGYNSPLHF.